This T cell receptor (beta chain) was retrieved from a study of Ad26.COV2.S vaccination and SARS-CoV-2 variants. Regarding treatment: some 20 received Ad26.COV2.S at low or high dose, single or two shots; a few received placebo; per-sample allocation not given. Material that was analyzed had been drawn on day 63 after the first vaccine or placebo injection. An Ad26 vector that expressed Wuhan-strain SARS-CoV-2 spike constituted the vaccine. Germline assignment: CDR1 MNHEY and CDR2 SVGEGT. Trimming took 2 bases from V and 5 from J, leaving 4 bases between them. The CDR3 consists of 11 residues. Profiled with immunoSEQ multiplex PCR; TCRdb holds only in-frame clones, not every one. Of 400,000 to 500,000 clones listed, approximately 90% are singletons.

The source material was peripheral blood, sampled in a trial of Ad26.COV2.S vaccine versus placebo. The receptor's source is a person aged 18-60 years who received the Ad26.COV2.S COVID-19 vaccine or a placebo. The rearrangement uses TRBV6-2 or TRBV6-3 and TRBJ2-7; no clear D. The DNA of the CDR3 is TGTGCCAGCAGTTACCCCCACGAGCAGTACTTC. Its translation: CASSYPHEQYF.